This T cell receptor beta chain was recovered during a study of regulatory T cells in long-lasting Graves disease. Whole-study findings and limits: Persistent patients shared under 3,000 public clonotypes among themselves. Newly diagnosed patients shared fewer, at about a thousand.

The authors built TCR beta libraries using iRepertoire HTBI primers and Arm-PCR of CDR3 regions. In TCRdb, the multiplex PCR reads were re-called with MiXCR into one record per CDR3 protein. Of 450,000 or so distinct CDR3 sequences listed, less than 25% are singletons. This clonotype was detected only a few times. Its antigen remains unidentified. Time point noted: persistent/refractory GD, antithyroid drugs over 5 years with positive TRAb. Construction of the TCR library relied on RNA isolated from PBMCs. The EDTA tubes were filled with about 10 milliliters of drawn peripheral blood. Germline V gives CDR1 SNHLY, CDR2 FYNNEI. This CDR3 contains 11 residues. V shed 6 bases and J shed 4 bases, with 5 bases lying between them.

The sequencing used peripheral blood mononuclear cells (PBMCs), collected when the disease was refractory, from a patient treated with antithyroid drugs. This receptor was identified in a female donor with Graves disease. The V gene is TRBV2, the J gene TRBJ2-3, with a weak D call TRBD2 (5 bases). DNA for the CDR3: TGTGCCAGCAGGGAGGCAGATACGCAGTATTTT. Protein sequence: CASREADTQYF.